Listed here are 12 T cell receptor beta chains from one sample, sequenced in a study of shared clonotypes between healthy human individuals. The assay was immunoSEQ multiplex PCR, and TCRdb's table has in-frame clones only and misses some. Among more than 2 million clones listed, 90% to 95% were seen once. The specimen was naive CD4+ T cells sorted from blood. Subset: CD45RA+ positively selected. The source is a man aged 18 to 30 in good health.

The chain uses TRBV2 and TRBJ1-1; TRBD1 matches 8 bases. Looked up from germline, CDR1 is SNHLY and CDR2 is FYNNEI. This CDR3 contains 14 residues. Unmatched junction bases numbered 3, after V lost 6 bases and J lost 0 bases. CDR3 sequence: CASRGQVMNTEAFF. CDR3 in DNA: TGTGCCAGCAGGGGACAGGTCATGAACACTGAAGCTTTCTTT.

The rearrangement joins TRBV7-8 to TRBJ1-5; D is ambiguous. CDR3 length: 18 residues. Germline lookup yields CDR1 SGHVS and CDR2 FQNEAQ. V was shortened by 5 bases and J by 0 bases, with 20 bases between the two germline ends. The CDR3 here is CASSPRIAVTYSNQPQHF. Written as DNA, the CDR3 is TGTGCCAGCAGCCCGAGAATAGCAGTCACTTATAGCAATCAGCCCCAGCATTTT.

This chain links TRBV7-2 with TRBJ1-2, with unresolved D. The V and J ends lost 5 bases and 4 bases respectively, with 14 bases between them. The CDR3 contains 14 residues. Germline CDR1 SGHTA, CDR2 FQGNSA. DNA of the CDR3: TGTGCCAGCAGCCTCTCCCCGGGTTCCTATGGCTACACCTTC. It specifies CASSLSPGSYGYTF.

The chain links TRBV28 to TRBJ1-6; TRBD1 aligns across 9 bases. There are 17 residues in the CDR3. Trimming at V came to 3 bases and at J to 5 bases, leaving 8 bases not matched to a gene. CDR1 and CDR2 from the germline V gene are MDHEN and SYDVKM. CDR3 sequence reads: CASSLLRDRADNSPLHF. Written as DNA, the CDR3 is TGTGCCAGCAGTTTGTTAAGGGACAGGGCCGATAATTCACCCCTCCACTTT.

The gene calls are TRBV7-9 and TRBJ2-5; D remains ambiguous. Germline V lookup: CDR1 SEHNR, CDR2 FQNEAQ (reference sequence). V lost 5 bases and J lost 7, with 14 bases in between. The CDR3 consists of 13 residues. For the CDR3, the DNA is TGTGCCAGCAGCCGGGCGGTCCCCGGGACCCAGTACTTC. It specifies CASSRAVPGTQYF.

To note about this clone: Other nucleotide sequences from this sample produce the same CDR3. The J gene is TRBJ1-3, the V gene TRBV29-1, with D unclear. Germline CDR1 reads SQVTM; CDR2 reads ANQGSEA. There are 11 residues in the CDR3. V lost 6 bases and J lost 0, with 3 bases in between. The DNA of the CDR3 is TGCAGCGTCGCCTCTGGAAACACCATATATTTT. This sequence encodes CSVASGNTIYF. The full variable domain, with the rest looked up from reference TRBV29-1 and TRBJ1-3, is SAVISQKPSRDICQRGTSLTIQCQVDSQVTMMFWYRQQPGQSLTLIATANQGSEATYESGFVIDKFPISRPNLTFSTLTVSNMSPEDSSIYLCSVASGNTIYFGEGSWLTVV.

The chain is built from TRBV5-1 and TRBJ2-3; D unclear. This CDR3 has 14 residues. V lost 3 bases to trimming and J lost 2 bases, with 10 bases between them. Per the germline V gene, CDR1 is SGHRS and CDR2 is YFSETQ. CDR3 DNA sequence: TGCGCCAGCAGCTCAAGGGAAGTCACAGATACGCAGTATTTT. Its protein is CASSSREVTDTQYF.

The J gene is TRBJ1-1, the V gene TRBV10-1, with D perhaps matching TRBD1 (5 bases). Germline V gene sequence: CDR1 WNHNN, CDR2 SYGVQD (reference sequence). V lost 3 bases and J lost 4, with 12 bases in between. The CDR3 covers 14 residues. As DNA, the CDR3 is TGCGCCAGCAGTGACCAGGGAAGTGTCACTGAAGCTTTCTTT. It specifies CASSDQGSVTEAFF.

The chain employs TRBV5-4 and TRBJ2-7; 13 positions agree with TRBD2. The germline gives CDR1 SGHNT, CDR2 YYREEE (reference sequence). With 2 bases clipped from V and 4 bases from J, the junction kept 3 bases outside the gene matches. This CDR3 comprises 15 residues. The CDR3 DNA sequence: TGTGCCAGCAGCTTACCGACTAGCGGGGGGTACGAGCAGTACTTC. Translation: CASSLPTSGGYEQYF. Full variable domain (outside the CDR3, taken from reference TRBV5-4 and TRBJ2-7): ETGVTQSPTHLIKTRGQQVTLRCSSQSGHNTVSWYQQALGQGPQFIFQYYREEENGRGNFPPRFSGLQFPNYSSELNVNALELDDSALYLCASSLPTSGGYEQYFGPGTRLTVT.

The chain uses TRBV11-1 and TRBJ1-2, with 8 bases identical to TRBD1. The V and J ends lost 6 bases and 4 bases, in that order; junction bases with no gene match: 4. The CDR3 consists of 13 residues. Per germline, CDR1 SGHAT and CDR2 FQDESV (reference sequence). CDR3 in DNA: TGTGCCAGCAGACAGGGGGTTAGCTATGGCTACACCTTC. It codes for CASRQGVSYGYTF.

The chain has TRBV27 and TRBJ1-4; a weak D match, TRBD1 (5 bases). CDR1 is MNHEY and CDR2 is SMNVEV in the germline V gene (reference sequence). This CDR3 is 14 amino acids long. Trimming cost V 6 bases and J 7 bases, with 15 bases left between them. CDR3 residues: CASSPRGLGEKLFF. CDR3 nucleotides: TGTGCCAGCAGCCCTCGGGGGTTAGGTGAAAAACTGTTTTTT.

A note on this clone: Other DNA sequences in this specimen translate into the identical CDR3. This chain links TRBV6-1 with TRBJ1-2, with 8 bases matching TRBD1. The germline V gene encodes CDR1 MNHNS and CDR2 SASEGT. Unmatched junction bases numbered 4, after V lost 3 bases and J lost 7 bases. CDR3 length: 13 residues. CDR3 loop: CASSEQGALGYTF. CDR3 bases: TGTGCCAGCAGTGAGCAGGGGGCGCTTGGCTACACCTTC.